A single sample is the source of the 9 T cell receptor beta chains below, sequenced in a study of T cells in narcolepsy. Profiling relied on immunoSEQ multiplex PCR, and the TCRdb table lists in-frame clones only, not all of them. The repertoire holds around 35,000 clones, with 85% to 90% as singletons. The sample was CD45RA- memory CD4+ T cells from PBMCs. The source is a human donor with narcolepsy.

The rearrangement joins TRBV27 to TRBJ1-2; possibly TRBD1 for D (6 bases). This CDR3 contains 11 residues. Between the trimmed V and J ends, which lost 5 bases and 8 bases, there was a span of 9 bases. Germline CDR1 MNHEY, CDR2 SMNVEV (reference sequence). The CDR3 sequence is CASSGRGGYTF. CDR3 DNA: TGTGCCAGCAGTGGCAGGGGCGGCTACACCTTC.

The rearrangement joins TRBV9 to TRBJ2-7; 10 bases agree with TRBD2. Trimming cost V 3 bases and J 4 bases; bases outside gene matches: 1. The CDR3 contains 13 residues. Germline V CDR1 and CDR2: SGDLS, YYNGEE. CDR3 coding DNA: TGTGCCAGCAGCGGACTAGCGGGTTACGAGCAGTACTTC. It yields the protein CASSGLAGYEQYF.

V is TRBV28 and J is TRBJ1-1, with D perhaps matching TRBD1 (5 bases). Germline lookup yields CDR1 MDHEN and CDR2 SYDVKM. Between the trimmed V and J ends, which lost 3 bases and 2 bases, there was a span of 19 bases. The CDR3 consists of 17 residues. Here the CDR3 DNA reads TGTGCCAGCAGTTTTCCCCCAGGGAGCCATGCCAACACTGAAGCTTTCTTT. This translates into CASSFPPGSHANTEAFF.

V usage is TRBV7-9 and J usage is TRBJ2-1, with 11 bases identical to TRBD1. Germline CDR1 SEHNR, CDR2 FQNEAQ (reference sequence). The CDR3 loop spans 19 amino acids. The V gene end was trimmed by 1 base and the J gene end by 6 bases; junction bases not matched to a gene: 14. CDR3 nucleotide sequence: TGTGCCAGCAGCTTAGTGGACAGGGGGCCAGTCCGGGCGGGCAATGAGCAGTTCTTC. It encodes CASSLVDRGPVRAGNEQFF.

The DNA for the CDR3 is TGTGCCAGTAGTATGCGGCTAGCGGGTAACTACGAGCAGTACTTC. This translates into CASSMRLAGNYEQYF. The chain employs TRBV19 and TRBJ2-7; 8 bases match TRBD2. CDR3 size: 15 residues. In germline, CDR1 is LNHDA, CDR2 SQIVND (reference sequence). J lost 3 bases, V lost 3 bases, and 7 bases had no gene match.

The rearrangement uses TRBV7-2 and TRBJ1-5; D remains ambiguous. The CDR3 totals 16 residues. V lost 2 bases and J 7 bases, leaving 18 bases between the germline ends. Germline lookup yields CDR1 SGHTA and CDR2 FQGNSA. CDR3 in DNA: TGTGCCAGCAGCTTATCAGCCAGTCCGGAATTACAGCCCCAGCATTTT. The encoded protein is CASSLSASPELQPQHF.

The chain couples TRBV30 to TRBJ2-5; D perhaps matches TRBD2 (5 bases). The germline V and J ends were trimmed by 6 bases and 2 bases, with 16 bases remaining between them. This CDR3 region has 14 residues. Germline lookup yields CDR1 GTSNPN and CDR2 SVGIG (reference sequence). CDR3 coding DNA: TGTGCCTGCCAACGCACTAGGGCTCAAGAGACCCAGTACTTC. This translates into CACQRTRAQETQYF. Looking up the rest from reference TRBV30 and TRBJ2-5 gives the full variable domain: SQTIHQWPATLVQPVGSPLSLECTVEGTSNPNLYWYRQAAGRGLQLLFYSVGIGQISSEVPQNLSASRPQDRQFILSSKKLLLSDSGFYLCACQRTRAQETQYFGPGTRLLVL.

The gene calls are TRBV28 and TRBJ2-3, with 7 bases matching TRBD1. The length of the CDR3 is 15 residues. CDR1 is MDHEN, CDR2 SYDVKM, per germline. V shed 7 bases, J shed 2 bases, and the junction held 9 bases outside the gene matches. The CDR3 bases are TGTGCCAGCATCCTCGACAGGGAAAACACAGATACGCAGTATTTT. It translates to CASILDRENTDTQYF.

This clone was recorded once. This chain links TRBV4-1 with TRBJ2-5; weak D call: TRBD1 (6 bases). Trimming stripped 0 bases from V and 9 bases from J, with 23 bases between. In germline, CDR1 is MGHRA, CDR2 YSYEKL. The length of the CDR3 is 17 residues. The CDR3 DNA is TGCGCCAGCAGCCAAGATACCTTTCTAGTAGGGGGTCGGGCCCAGTACTTC. This translates into CASSQDTFLVGGRAQYF.